Listed below are T cell receptor beta chains from one sample, sequenced in a study of blood T cell repertoires in COVID-19. TCRdb's table, derived via immunoSEQ multiplex PCR, lists solely in-frame clones and lacks some. The table records approximately 56,000 clones, nearly 90% of them present only once. Material: peripheral blood. These receptors were taken from a man at least 80 years old with active or convalescent COVID-19. Both conserved end residues are part of each CDR3. Only some rows state a clone size, as once, few, many or a class for expanded clones.

j_call v_call clone_size cdr3_aa
TRBJ2-5 TRBV6-6 NA CASSTPGLRETQYF
TRBJ1-4 TRBV6-5 NA CASSYSYGSNEKLFF
TRBJ1-5 TRBV6-5 NA CASSLEQGADQPQHF
TRBJ1-2 TRBV2 NA CASSQQGGDGYTF
TRBJ2-3 TRBV10-1 once CASSESGLGAYQGDTQYF
TRBJ2-7 TRBV5-1 NA CASSLYFGGGAYEQYF
TRBJ1-2 TRBV12-3/TRBV12-4 NA CASSPTGFYGYTF
TRBJ1-1 TRBV29-1 NA CSVEDDKFAEAFF
TRBJ2-2 TRBV5-1 NA CASSSGLAGGPRTGELFF
TRBJ2-5 TRBV6-5 NA CASSRQGVGETQYF
TRBJ1-5 TRBV7-2 NA CASSMTGLGNQPQHF
TRBJ2-3 TRBV5-4 NA CASSLGQLGADTQYF
TRBJ1-1 TRBV5-1 NA CASSAYPGLMNTEAFF
TRBJ2-7 TRBV24-1 once CATSDWGTGVYEQYF
TRBJ2-7 TRBV5-1 once CASSLGTSGSYEQYF
TRBJ1-5 TRBV10-3 NA CAIREDRGNQPQHF
TRBJ1-2 TRBV7-2 NA CASSSQGGANYGYTF
TRBJ1-2 TRBV28 NA CASSRTDFNYGYTF
TRBJ2-5 TRBV7-2 NA CASSPSAGGLQGTQYF
TRBJ2-7 TRBV27 few CASSSSGITGEQYF
TRBJ1-5 TRBV28 NA CASTSPHRGPNQPQHF
TRBJ2-1 TRBV9 NA CASSGGQVGSRGAHNEQFF
TRBJ2-7 TRBV5-4 NA CASSLAGGPYEQYF
TRBJ2-2 TRBV27 NA CASTPSGTGTYGELFF
TRBJ2-5 TRBV5-1 NA CASSLDQGTKTQYF
TRBJ1-1 TRBV5-1 NA CASSLRDTQIGDEAFF
TRBJ2-1 TRBV11-2 NA CASSLAATSGRQFF
TRBJ2-7 TRBV7-9 once CASSDMAGGSYEQYF
TRBJ1-2 TRBV10-3 NA CAISEGQGNYGYTF
TRBJ1-5 TRBV12-3/TRBV12-4 NA CASSPGQHQPQHF
TRBJ2-7 TRBV21-1 NA CASSKVGTRSYEQYF
TRBJ1-6 TRBV10-2 few CASREQGRQSPLHF
TRBJ1-1 TRBV7-9 NA CASSSRVQGFTEAFF
TRBJ1-1 TRBV5-1 NA CASSLRVVAAGPNTEAFF
TRBJ1-2 TRBV28 NA CASSLQGYGYTF
TRBJ2-2 TRBV5-1 NA CASSLDRVGSGELFF
TRBJ1-2 TRBV5-1 NA CASSLTATGGGYGYTF
TRBJ2-7 TRBV6-2/TRBV6-3 NA CASRPPGAYEQYF
TRBJ2-1 TRBV5-1 NA CASSLVSEGYNEQFF
TRBJ2-5 TRBV7-2 once CASSLAVRAAETQYF
TRBJ2-2 TRBV9 NA CASTRGAGELFF